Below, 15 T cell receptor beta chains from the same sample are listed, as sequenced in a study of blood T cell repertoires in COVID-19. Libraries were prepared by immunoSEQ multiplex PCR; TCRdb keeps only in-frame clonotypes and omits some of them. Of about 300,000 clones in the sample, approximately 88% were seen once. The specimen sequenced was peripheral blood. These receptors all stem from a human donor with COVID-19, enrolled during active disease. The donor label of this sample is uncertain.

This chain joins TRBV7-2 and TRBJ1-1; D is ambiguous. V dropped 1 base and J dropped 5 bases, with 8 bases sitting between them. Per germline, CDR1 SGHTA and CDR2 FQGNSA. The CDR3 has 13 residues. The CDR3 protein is CASSLGTETEAFF. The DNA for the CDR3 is TGTGCCAGCAGCTTAGGGACTGAAACTGAAGCTTTCTTT.

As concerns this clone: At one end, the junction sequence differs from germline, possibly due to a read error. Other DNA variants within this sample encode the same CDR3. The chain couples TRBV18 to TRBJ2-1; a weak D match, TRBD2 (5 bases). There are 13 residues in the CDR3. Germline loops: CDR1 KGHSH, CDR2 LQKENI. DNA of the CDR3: TGTGCCAGCTCGCCACAACGAGGGAATGAGCAGTTCTTC. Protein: CASSPQRGNEQFF.

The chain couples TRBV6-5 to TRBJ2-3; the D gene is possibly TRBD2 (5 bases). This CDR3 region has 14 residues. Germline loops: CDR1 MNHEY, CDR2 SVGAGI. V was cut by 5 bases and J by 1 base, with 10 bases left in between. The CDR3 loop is CASSLTRGTDTQYF. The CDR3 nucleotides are TGTGCCAGCAGTCTCACTAGGGGCACAGATACGCAGTATTTT.

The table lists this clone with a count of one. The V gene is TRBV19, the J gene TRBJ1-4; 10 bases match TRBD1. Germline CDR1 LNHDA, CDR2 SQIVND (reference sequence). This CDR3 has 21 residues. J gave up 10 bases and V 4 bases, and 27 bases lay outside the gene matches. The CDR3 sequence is CASSSRLRGQGLHGLSGKLFF. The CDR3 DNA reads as TGTGCCAGTAGTAGTCGACTTAGGGGACAGGGGCTTCACGGATTGTCGGGAAAACTGTTTTTT.

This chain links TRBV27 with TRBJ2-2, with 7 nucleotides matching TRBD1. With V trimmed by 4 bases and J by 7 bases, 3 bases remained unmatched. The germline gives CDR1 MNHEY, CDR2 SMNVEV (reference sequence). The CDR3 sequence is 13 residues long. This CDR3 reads CASSWTGGGELFF. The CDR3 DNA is TGTGCCAGCAGTTGGACAGGCGGCGGGGAGCTGTTTTTT.

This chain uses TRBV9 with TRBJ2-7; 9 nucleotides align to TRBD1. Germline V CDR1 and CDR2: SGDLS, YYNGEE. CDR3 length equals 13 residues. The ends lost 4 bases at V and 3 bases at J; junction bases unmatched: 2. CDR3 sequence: CASSWTGDYEQYF. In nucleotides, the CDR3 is TGTGCCAGCAGCTGGACAGGGGACTACGAGCAGTACTTC.

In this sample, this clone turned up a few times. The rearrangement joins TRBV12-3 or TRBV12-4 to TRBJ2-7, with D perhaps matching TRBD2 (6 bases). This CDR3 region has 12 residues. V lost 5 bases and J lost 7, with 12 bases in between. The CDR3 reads CASSPSGVEQYF. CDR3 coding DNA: TGTGCCAGCAGTCCCTCGGGGGTTGAGCAGTACTTC.

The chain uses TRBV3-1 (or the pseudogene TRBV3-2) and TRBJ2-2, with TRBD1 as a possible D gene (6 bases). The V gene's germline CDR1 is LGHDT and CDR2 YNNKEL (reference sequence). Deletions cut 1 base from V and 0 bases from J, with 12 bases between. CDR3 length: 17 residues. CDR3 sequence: CASSQGGGGANTGELFF. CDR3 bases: TGTGCCAGCAGCCAAGGTGGGGGCGGTGCGAACACCGGGGAGCTGTTTTTT.

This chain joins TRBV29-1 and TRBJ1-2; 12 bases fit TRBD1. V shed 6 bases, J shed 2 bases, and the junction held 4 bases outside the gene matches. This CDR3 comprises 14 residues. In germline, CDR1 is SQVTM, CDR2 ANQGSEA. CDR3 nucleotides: TGCAGCGTGGGGACAGGGGGCTTGAACTATGGCTACACCTTC. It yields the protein CSVGTGGLNYGYTF.

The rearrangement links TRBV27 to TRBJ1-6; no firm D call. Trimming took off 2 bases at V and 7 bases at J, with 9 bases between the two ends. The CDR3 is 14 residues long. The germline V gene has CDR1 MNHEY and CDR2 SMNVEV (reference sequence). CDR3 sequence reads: CASSLRPQNSPLHF. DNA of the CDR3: TGTGCCAGCAGTTTAAGGCCACAGAATTCACCCCTCCACTTT.

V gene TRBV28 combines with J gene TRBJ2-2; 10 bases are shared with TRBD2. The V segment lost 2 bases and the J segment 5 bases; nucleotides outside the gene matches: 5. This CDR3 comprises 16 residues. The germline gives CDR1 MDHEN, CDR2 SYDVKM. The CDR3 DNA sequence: TGTGCCAGCAGTTTAGCTAGCGGGAGATCTACCGGGGAGCTGTTTTTT. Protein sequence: CASSLASGRSTGELFF. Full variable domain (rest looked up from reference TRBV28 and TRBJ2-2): DVKVTQSSRYLVKRTGEKVFLECVQDMDHENMFWYRQDPGLGLRLIYFSYDVKMKEKGDIPEGYSVSREKKERFSLILESASTNQTSMYLCASSLASGRSTGELFFGEGSRLTVL.

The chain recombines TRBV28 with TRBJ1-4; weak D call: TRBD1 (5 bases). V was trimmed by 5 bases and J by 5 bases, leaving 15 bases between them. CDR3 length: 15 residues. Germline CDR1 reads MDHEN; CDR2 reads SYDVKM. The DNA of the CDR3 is TGTGCCAGCAGTCTCCTCGGGGGGGAAAATGAAAAACTGTTTTTT. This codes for CASSLLGGENEKLFF.

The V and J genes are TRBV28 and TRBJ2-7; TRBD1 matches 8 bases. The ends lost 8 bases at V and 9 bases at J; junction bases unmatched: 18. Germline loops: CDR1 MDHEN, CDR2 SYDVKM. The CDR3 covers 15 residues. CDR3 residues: CASRGGGQGGYWQYF. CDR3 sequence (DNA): TGTGCCAGCCGAGGGGGAGGACAGGGTGGTTATTGGCAGTACTTC.

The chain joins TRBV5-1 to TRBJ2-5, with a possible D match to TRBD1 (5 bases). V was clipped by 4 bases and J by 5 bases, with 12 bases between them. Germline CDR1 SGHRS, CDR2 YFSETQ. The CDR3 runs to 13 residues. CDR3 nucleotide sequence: TGCGCCAGCAGCGCCAGACAGTACGAGACCCAGTACTTC. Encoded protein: CASSARQYETQYF.

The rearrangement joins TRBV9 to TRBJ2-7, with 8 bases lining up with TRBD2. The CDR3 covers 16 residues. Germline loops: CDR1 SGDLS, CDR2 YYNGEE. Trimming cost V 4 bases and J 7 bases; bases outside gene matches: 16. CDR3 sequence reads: CASSTTRTGGPMEQYF. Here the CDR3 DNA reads TGTGCCAGCAGCACCACTAGAACGGGAGGGCCTATGGAGCAGTACTTC.